The present entry profiles one TCR beta chain with its context. Measured with immunoSEQ multiplex PCR; TCRdb has only the in-frame clones, and not every one. The table lists 150,000 to 200,000 clones, around three quarters of them singletons. This entry belongs to a study of blood T cell repertoires in COVID-19. Germline V CDR1 and CDR2: SNHLY, FYNNEI. V dropped 8 bases and J dropped 0; count of bases not matched to a gene: 4. The CDR3 contains 14 residues. V usage is TRBV2 and J usage is TRBJ1-5, with 7 bases identical to TRBD1. The source of this sequence is a woman aged 45 to 65 with acute COVID-19. Material for sequencing was PBMCs or T cells enriched from blood (not recorded which). The CDR3 bases are TGTGCCAGCTCAGGGACAGCTAGCAATCAGCCCCAGCATTTT. It yields the protein CASSGTASNQPQHF.